These 26 T cell receptor beta chains were sequenced from one sample in a study of T cell clones after liver transplantation. TCRdb's copy holds only in-frame clones and misses some; the assay was immunoSEQ multiplex PCR. This sample has about 33,000 clones; approximately 96% occur once, and the top ten carry roughly 26%. The sequenced sample was CD8+ T cells from blood, obtained 12 months after liver transplant. These receptors all stem from a human patient who received a liver transplant. A subset of T cells may come from the graft donor.

On this clone: At one boundary the junction diverges from the germline segment, which might be a read error. The V gene is TRBV7-7, the J gene TRBJ2-5, with TRBD1 matching 9 bases. CDR3 length equals 16 residues. Germline V gene data show CDR1 as SSHAT and CDR2 as FNYEAQ (reference sequence). CDR3 nucleotides: TGTGCTAGCAGCTTAGTAGTGGGGACAGGGAAAGAGACCCAGTACTTC. Translating it yields CASSLVVGTGKETQYF.

The chain uses TRBV14 and TRBJ1-2, with D uncertain. The V gene's germline CDR1 is SGHDN and CDR2 FVKESK. The CDR3 is 17 residues long. Trimming took off 0 bases at V and 5 bases at J, with 19 bases between the two ends. CDR3: CASSQDGVRGQRYGYTF. The CDR3 DNA sequence: TGTGCCAGCAGCCAAGATGGAGTCCGGGGTCAGCGATATGGCTACACCTTC.

A single count supports this clone. The chain carries TRBV18 and TRBJ2-3; TRBD1 aligns across 11 bases. The CDR3 has 19 amino acids. V trimming: 6 bases; J trimming: 2 bases; junction bases outside the gene matches: 16. The germline V gene encodes CDR1 KGHSH and CDR2 LQKENI. The CDR3 region is CASSRTGGATPRSTDTQYF. The CDR3 nucleotides are TGTGCCAGCTCGCGGACAGGGGGCGCGACGCCGCGCTCCACAGATACGCAGTATTTT.

V is TRBV7-2 and J is TRBJ2-3; D may match TRBD1 or TRBD2 (5 bases each). Germline V CDR1 and CDR2: SGHTA, FQGNSA. This CDR3 spans 15 amino acids. Deletions cut 1 base from V and 6 bases from J, with 14 bases between. The CDR3 spells CASSLGGPLPDTQYF. As DNA, the CDR3 is TGTGCCAGCAGCTTAGGGGGACCCCTACCGGATACGCAGTATTTT.

This clone was seen a single time. This chain connects TRBV11-2 to TRBJ1-1, with 7 positions matching TRBD1. This CDR3 has 12 amino acids. Trimming at V came to 4 bases and at J to 7 bases, leaving 3 bases not matched to a gene. The germline V gene has CDR1 SGHAT and CDR2 FQNNGV. The CDR3 spells CASSSQGLEAFF. The CDR3 DNA sequence: TGTGCCAGCAGCTCACAGGGGCTTGAAGCTTTCTTT.

This chain uses TRBV2 with TRBJ2-1, with D uncertain. The CDR3 length is 15 residues. CDR1 and CDR2 (germline): SNHLY, FYNNEI. V was cut by 4 bases and J by 3 bases, with 13 bases left in between. The CDR3 sequence is CASSGVNDFYNEQFF. The CDR3 coding sequence is TGTGCCAGCAGTGGGGTTAATGACTTCTACAATGAGCAGTTCTTC.

The rearrangement uses TRBV6-5 and TRBJ2-7; TRBD1 agrees at 9 bases. The junction had 11 bases not matched to a gene; V was cut back by 3 bases and J by 5 bases. Germline CDR1 MNHEY, CDR2 SVGAGI. The CDR3 consists of 16 residues. Here the CDR3 DNA reads TGTGCCAGCAGTTATGAGCCGGGACAGGGCTGGGACGAGCAGTACTTC. It is translated as CASSYEPGQGWDEQYF.

This chain joins TRBV2 and TRBJ1-5, with 8 bases lining up with TRBD1. Unmatched junction bases numbered 10, after V lost 4 bases and J lost 2 bases. CDR1 SNHLY and CDR2 FYNNEI come from the germline V gene. The CDR3 loop spans 17 amino acids. Written as DNA, the CDR3 is TGTGCCAGCAGTGTAGTTCAGGGGGCGCCCGGCAATCAGCCCCAGCATTTT. As protein: CASSVVQGAPGNQPQHF.

This chain links TRBV27 with TRBJ2-1; D not resolved. The CDR3 spans 14 residues. Germline V CDR1 and CDR2: MNHEY, SMNVEV (reference sequence). Trimming cost V 5 bases and J 4 bases, with 12 bases left between them. For the CDR3, the DNA is TGTGCCAGCAGTCCCACGGACCTTTACAATGAGCAGTTCTTC. It yields the protein CASSPTDLYNEQFF.

This rearrangement joins TRBV15 to TRBJ2-7; unclear D gene. Germline assignment: CDR1 LNHNV and CDR2 YYDKDF (reference sequence). V shed 2 bases and J shed 5 bases, with 10 bases lying between them. This CDR3 comprises 13 residues. The chain's CDR3 is CATSRLGNHEQYF. The CDR3, as DNA: TGTGCCACCAGCAGATTGGGGAATCACGAGCAGTACTTC. The full variable domain, in which reference TRBV15 and TRBJ2-7 provide the parts outside the CDR3, is DAMVIQNPRYQVTQFGKPVTLSCSQTLNHNVMYWYQQKSSQAPKLLFHYYDKDFNNEADTPDNFQSRRPNTSFCFLDIRSPGLGDTAMYLCATSRLGNHEQYFGPGTRLTVT.

The V and J genes are TRBV5-1 and TRBJ1-6; weak D call: TRBD1 (6 bases). Trimming pared 5 bases from V and 12 bases from J, leaving 12 bases between. CDR1 and CDR2 (germline): SGHRS, YFSETQ. The CDR3 is 12 residues long. The CDR3 DNA sequence: TGCGCCAGCAGTCCGGAGGGGGGACCCCTCCACTTT. It yields the protein CASSPEGGPLHF.

This chain links TRBV28 with TRBJ2-5, with TRBD2 as a possible D gene (5 bases). The CDR3 totals 15 residues. The germline CDR1 and CDR2 sequences are MDHEN and SYDVKM. V lost 1 base and J lost 4, with 13 bases in between. Here the CDR3 DNA reads TGTGCCAGCAGTTTATTGGGAGTTATTTCAGAGACCCAGTACTTC. Translated, it gives CASSLLGVISETQYF.

The CDR3 is CASSLSAGGAYEQYF. CDR3 bases: TGTGCCAGCAGCTTGTCGGCGGGAGGAGCCTACGAGCAGTACTTC. The chain joins TRBV11-2 to TRBJ2-7; 8 positions agree with TRBD2. The CDR3 loop spans 15 amino acids. Germline loops: CDR1 SGHAT, CDR2 FQNNGV. The V gene end was trimmed by 3 bases and the J gene end by 2 bases; junction bases not matched to a gene: 6.

V and J are TRBV11-3 and TRBJ2-2; 7 bases match TRBD2. CDR3 size: 17 residues. J gave up 4 bases and V 5 bases, and 13 bases lay outside the gene matches. Germline V gene sequence: CDR1 SGHNT, CDR2 YENEEA. CDR3 sequence (DNA): TGTGCCAGCAGCGATCCAACGGGAGGCTGGGGCACCGGGGAGCTGTTTTTT. It encodes CASSDPTGGWGTGELFF.

Comment on this clone: Other DNA sequences in this specimen translate into the identical CDR3. The CDR3 sequence is CASSDYEQYF. The CDR3 DNA reads as TGTGCCAGCAGCGATTACGAGCAGTACTTC. The gene calls are TRBV2 and TRBJ2-7; D not resolved. The CDR3 spans 10 residues. V was clipped by 6 bases and J by 4 bases, with 4 bases between them. CDR1 SNHLY and CDR2 FYNNEI come from the germline V gene.

The rearrangement links TRBV15 to TRBJ2-2; TRBD1 matches 9 bases. CDR1 and CDR2 (germline): LNHNV, YYDKDF (reference sequence). This CDR3 region has 15 residues. Unmatched junction bases numbered 4, after V lost 0 bases and J lost 8 bases. CDR3 sequence: CATSREGQGLGELFF. Here the CDR3 DNA reads TGTGCCACCAGCAGAGAGGGACAGGGCTTAGGGGAGCTGTTTTTT.

The chain joins TRBV6-5 to TRBJ1-4; 10 bases match TRBD1. This CDR3 region has 15 residues. Germline V CDR1 and CDR2: MNHEY, SVGAGI. Losses at the gene ends were 6 bases for V and 6 bases for J; bases not matched to a gene: 7. In DNA form, the CDR3 reads TGTGCCAGCAGCCGCAGACAGGGGGCGGATGAAAAACTGTTTTTT. Encoded protein: CASSRRQGADEKLFF.

The V call is TRBV27, the J call TRBJ2-7, with D possibly being TRBD1 or TRBD2 (5 bases each). Germline CDR1 is MNHEY and CDR2 is SMNVEV (reference sequence). Trimming removed 3 bases from V and 7 bases from J, with 13 bases in between. This CDR3 region has 13 residues. CDR3 sequence: CASSFTAWGEQYF. The CDR3 bases are TGTGCCAGCAGTTTTACAGCGTGGGGGGAGCAGTACTTC.

V and J are TRBV5-1 and TRBJ2-7; TRBD1 is a possible D gene (5 bases). Germline CDR1 is SGHRS and CDR2 is YFSETQ. The V end lost 1 base, the J end lost 5 bases, and 19 bases lay between the germline ends. The CDR3 loop spans 16 amino acids. CDR3 DNA: TGCGCCAGCAGCTTGAATCCAGGGCGCACAAAAAACGAGCAGTACTTC. Amino acid sequence: CASSLNPGRTKNEQYF.

The J gene is TRBJ2-2, the V gene TRBV27, with no clear D. CDR1 is MNHEY, CDR2 SMNVEV, per germline (reference sequence). The CDR3 covers 17 residues. V shed 3 bases and J shed 1 base, with 15 bases lying between them. Here the CDR3 reads CASSFSVGPRNTGELFF. DNA of the CDR3: TGTGCCAGCAGTTTTAGTGTGGGCCCCCGGAACACCGGGGAGCTGTTTTTT.

The chain joins TRBV19 to TRBJ2-1; weak D call: TRBD2 (5 bases). The CDR3 is 13 amino acids. V lost 3 bases, J lost 9 bases, and 12 bases lay in between. Looked up from germline, CDR1 is LNHDA and CDR2 is SQIVND (reference sequence). The CDR3 reads CASSILSDSEQFF. CDR3 DNA sequence: TGTGCCAGTAGTATCCTCTCGGACTCTGAGCAGTTCTTC.

The genes are TRBV28 and TRBJ2-7; 7 bases fit TRBD2. Trimming removed 5 bases from V and 6 bases from J; junction bases left unmatched: 16. Germline CDR1 MDHEN, CDR2 SYDVKM. This CDR3 comprises 16 residues. This CDR3 is CASSLGRLQLAGEQYF. The CDR3 bases are TGTGCCAGCAGTCTCGGACGTCTTCAGTTAGCGGGCGAGCAGTACTTC. The full variable domain, its missing parts supplied by reference TRBV28 and TRBJ2-7, is DVKVTQSSRYLVKRTGEKVFLECVQDMDHENMFWYRQDPGLGLRLIYFSYDVKMKEKGDIPEGYSVSREKKERFSLILESASTNQTSMYLCASSLGRLQLAGEQYFGPGTRLTVT.

This rearrangement joins TRBV6-5 to TRBJ1-1; tentatively, D is TRBD1 (5 bases). The V and J ends lost 0 bases and 9 bases respectively, with 11 bases between them. Germline V CDR1 and CDR2: MNHEY, SVGAGI. This CDR3 spans 13 amino acids. The CDR3 sequence is CASSYSGAAQAFF. CDR3 DNA sequence: TGTGCCAGCAGTTACTCCGGGGCAGCTCAAGCTTTCTTT.

The chain combines TRBV27 with TRBJ2-7; TRBD1 matches 9 bases. The length of the CDR3 is 14 residues. Per germline, CDR1 MNHEY and CDR2 SMNVEV (reference sequence). With 2 bases clipped from V and 5 bases from J, the junction kept 4 bases outside the gene matches. For the CDR3, the DNA is TGTGCCAGCAGTTTAGGGACAGGGCTAGACGAGCAGTACTTC. This translates into CASSLGTGLDEQYF.

The table lists this clone with a count of one. V is TRBV27 and J is TRBJ2-7; TRBD1 might be the D (6 bases). V was trimmed by 2 bases and J by 7 bases, leaving 15 bases between them. The CDR3 has 14 residues. Germline lookup yields CDR1 MNHEY and CDR2 SMNVEV (reference sequence). This chain's CDR3 is CASSLEDTRGEQYF. The CDR3 coding sequence is TGTGCCAGCAGTTTAGAGGACACAAGGGGGGAGCAGTACTTC.

This chain uses TRBV27 with TRBJ2-5; D might be TRBD1 or TRBD2, each matching 5 bases. The CDR3 consists of 12 residues. In germline, CDR1 is MNHEY, CDR2 SMNVEV (reference sequence). The germline V and J ends were trimmed by 3 bases and 7 bases, with 9 bases remaining between them. The CDR3 sequence: CASSFSGRTQYF. The CDR3 region has the DNA TGTGCCAGCAGTTTCTCAGGGAGGACCCAGTACTTC.